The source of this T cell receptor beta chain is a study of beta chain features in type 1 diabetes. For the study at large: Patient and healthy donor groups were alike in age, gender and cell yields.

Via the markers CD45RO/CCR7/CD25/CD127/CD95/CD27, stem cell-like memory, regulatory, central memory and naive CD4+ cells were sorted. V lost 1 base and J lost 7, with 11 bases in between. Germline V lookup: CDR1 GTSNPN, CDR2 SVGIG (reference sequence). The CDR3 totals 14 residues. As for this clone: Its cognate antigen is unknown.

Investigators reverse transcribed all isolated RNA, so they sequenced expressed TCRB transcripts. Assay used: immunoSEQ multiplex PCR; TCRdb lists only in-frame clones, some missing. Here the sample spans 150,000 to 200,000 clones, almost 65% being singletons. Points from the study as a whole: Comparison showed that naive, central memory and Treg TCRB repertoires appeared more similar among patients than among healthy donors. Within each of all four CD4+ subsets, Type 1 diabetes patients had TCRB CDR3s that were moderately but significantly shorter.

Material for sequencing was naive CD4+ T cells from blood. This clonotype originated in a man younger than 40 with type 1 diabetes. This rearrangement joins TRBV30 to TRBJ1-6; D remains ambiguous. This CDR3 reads CAWSAGVKNSPLHF. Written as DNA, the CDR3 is TGTGCCTGGAGTGCTGGGGTTAAAAATTCACCCCTCCACTTT.